This T cell receptor beta chain was sequenced for a study of graft-versus-host responses after intestinal transplantation. Germline CDR1 and CDR2: SGDLS and YYNGEE. This CDR3 region has 15 residues. Trimming pared 4 bases from V and 0 bases from J, leaving 13 bases between. This table comes from immunoSEQ multiplex PCR, and its TCRdb copy is limited to in-frame clones, with some not included. The table has tens of thousands of clones, around 90% seen once; the top ten hold about 4%. Concerning this clone: The target antigen is unknown.

This chain links TRBV9 with TRBJ2-5, with D possibly TRBD2 on 5 matching bases. The receptor comes from a human donor who was the organ donor for an intestinal transplant. Sequenced here: unstimulated CD8+ T cells sorted from spleen or lymph node cells, sampled before transplant. CDR3 sequence (DNA): TGTGCCAGCAGCTCGAGGGTAGGGAACCAAGAGACCCAGTACTTC. This gives the protein CASSSRVGNQETQYF.